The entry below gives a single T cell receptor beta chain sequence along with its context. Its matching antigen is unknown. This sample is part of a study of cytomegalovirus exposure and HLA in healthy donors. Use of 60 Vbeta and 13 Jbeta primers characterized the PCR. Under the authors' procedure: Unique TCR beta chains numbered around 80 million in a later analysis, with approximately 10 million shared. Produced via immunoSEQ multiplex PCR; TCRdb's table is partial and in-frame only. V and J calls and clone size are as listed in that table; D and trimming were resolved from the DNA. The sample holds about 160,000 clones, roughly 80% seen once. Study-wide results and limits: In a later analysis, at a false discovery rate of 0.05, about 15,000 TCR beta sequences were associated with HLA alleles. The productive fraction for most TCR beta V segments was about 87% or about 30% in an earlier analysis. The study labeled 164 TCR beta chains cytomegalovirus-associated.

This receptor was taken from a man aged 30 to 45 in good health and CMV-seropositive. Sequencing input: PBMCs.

The CDR3, as DNA: TGTGCCAGCAGCTTACAGACAGGGATAAACACCGGGGAGCTGTTTTTT. It specifies CASSLQTGINTGELFF. The chain recombines TRBV7-8 with TRBJ2-2; 7 bases line up with TRBD1. CDR3 length: 16 amino acids. CDR1 is SGHVS, CDR2 FQNEAQ, per germline. The trim removed 2 bases at V and 2 bases at J, leaving 5 bases unmatched.